This T cell receptor (beta chain) comes out of a study of shared clonotypes between healthy human individuals. General observations from the study: Relative to their counterparts shared across all four donors, non-shared clonotypes exhibited diminished generation probabilities.

A word on this clone: Antigen: not known. The junction differs from germline at one of its ends, possibly a read error.

The CDR3 is 13 amino acids. Germline CDR1 reads SGHNT; CDR2 reads YENEEA. Clones were sequenced by immunoSEQ multiplex PCR, and TCRdb holds only the in-frame ones, with some missing. This table holds roughly 2,300,000 clones, approximately 90% found once. Sequencing input: naive CD4+ T cells from PBMCs. Subset: CD45RA+ positively selected. This sequence joins TRBV11-3 and TRBJ2-7; D assignment may be TRBD1 or TRBD2 (5 bases each). The receptor was isolated from a young man in good health. Some clones in this sample may be carry-over from other donors' samples. The CDR3 DNA reads TGTGCCAGCAGCTTAGACCCGGGGCAGGGCCCAACGTTC. This translates into CASSLDPGQGPTF.